The present entry profiles one T cell receptor beta chain with its context. Its target is not known. The data belong to a study of cytomegalovirus exposure and HLA in healthy donors. Researchers ran the PCR with 60 Vbeta and 13 Jbeta primers. Measured with immunoSEQ multiplex PCR; TCRdb has only the in-frame clones, and not every one. The table records a few hundred thousand clones, 80% of them present only once. Study conclusions and caveats: A link between a missense DCLRE1C variant and TCR beta V- and J-gene trimming emerged from a later analysis. In a later analysis, the majority of CMV-associated beta chains seemingly showed HLA restriction.

This CDR3 region has 14 residues. Germline V CDR1 and CDR2: SGHVS, FNYEAQ. V lost 5 bases to trimming and J lost 2 bases, with 12 bases between them. The donors (healthy individuals) were bone marrow donors. This TCR was recovered from a girl aged 2 to 9 in good health and CMV-seronegative. The sequencing sample was made of PBMCs. The rearrangement uses TRBV7-6 and TRBJ2-5; D call uncertain. The CDR3 nucleotides read TGTGCCAGCAGCCCTACTGCGGTACAAGAGACCCAGTACTTC. Translated, it gives CASSPTAVQETQYF.